The clone carrying this T cell receptor beta chain has ten or more counts. Germline V CDR1 and CDR2: SEHNR, FQNEAQ (reference sequence). The CDR3 runs to 14 residues. Trimming took 3 bases from V and 0 from J; bases not matched to a gene: 2. This specimen belongs to a study of T cells in Graves' hyperthyroidism and ophthalmopathy. Overall study: Peripheral blood was obtained at initial diagnosis, preceding any treatment.

RNA transcripts provided the source from which TCR beta CDR3 regions were amplified. With the HTBI primer set, the TCR CDR3 went through a first round of RT-PCR. MiXCR was run by TCRdb on the multiplex PCR reads, yielding one entry per CDR3 protein. Of about 360,000 distinct CDR3 sequences listed, 20% to 25% are singletons. Input material: blood. This TCR derives from a middle-aged man with Graves' hyperthyroidism. The rearrangement links TRBV7-9 to TRBJ2-7; 7 positions agree with TRBD1. The CDR3 here is CASSLTGISYEQYF. The CDR3 DNA follows: TGTGCCAGCAGCTTGACAGGGATCTCCTACGAGCAGTACTTC.